Below, one TCR beta chain is given with its context. The protocol was immunoSEQ multiplex PCR, while the TCRdb copy is restricted to in-frame clones and leaves out a portion. In the table there are 110,000 to 150,000 clones, 75% to 95% of which are singletons. Germline values: CDR1 SSHAT, CDR2 FNYEAQ (reference sequence). The V and J ends lost 1 base and 4 bases respectively, with 16 bases between them. The CDR3 has 17 residues. The data derive from a study of control samples from healthy donors and cancer patients. The chain uses TRBV7-7 and TRBJ2-2; D might be TRBD2 (5 bases). The sequenced material came from blood. This TCR was sampled from a man between 18 and 29 years old in good health. The DNA for the CDR3 is TGTGCCAGCAGCTTAGTATCTGTGGGCCGGGGCACCGGGGAGCTGTTTTTT. Its translation is CASSLVSVGRGTGELFF.